Listed below are T cell receptor beta chains from one sample, sequenced in a study of blood T cell repertoires in COVID-19. Repertoires were generated with immunoSEQ multiplex PCR, while TCRdb's copy carries only in-frame clones and drops some. The sample includes roughly 110,000 clones, roughly 80% seen only once; the top ten take about 8.5%. The sample comprised peripheral blood. The receptor source for this set is a woman aged 40 to 55 with acute or convalescent COVID-19. CDR3s include the opening cysteine and the closing phenylalanine or tryptophan. Each record gives: clone size, V gene, J gene, D gene, CDR3 protein, CDR3 DNA. The D gene is left open where the match is weak. For some rows the clone size is stated as once, few or many, or as a class when expanded; others skip it.

NA,TRBV5-5,TRBJ1-1,NA,CASGGKAFF,TGTGCCAGCGGAGGGAAAGCTTTCTTT
once,TRBV11-2,TRBJ1-2,NA,CASSPSGLPANYGYTF,TGTGCCAGCAGCCCTTCCGGACTGCCAGCTAACTATGGCTACACCTTC
NA,TRBV3-1/TRBV3-2,TRBJ1-5,NA,CASSLPNQPQHF,TGTGCCAGCAGCCTCCCTAATCAGCCCCAGCATTTT
NA,TRBV18,TRBJ1-2,NA,CASSPITEKGYGYTF,TGTGCCAGCTCACCAATAACAGAAAAAGGCTATGGCTACACCTTC
NA,TRBV5-6,TRBJ2-5,TRBD1,CASSTIRDRDETQYF,TGTGCCAGCAGCACCATCCGGGACAGGGACGAGACCCAGTACTTC
NA,TRBV7-3,TRBJ1-6,NA,CASSLPGSPLHF,TGTGCCAGCAGCTTGCCAGGATCACCCCTCCACTTT
NA,TRBV10-3,TRBJ2-7,NA,CAIRGAKEQYF,TGTGCCATCAGGGGGGCTAAGGAGCAGTACTTC
NA,TRBV7-3,TRBJ2-2,NA,CASSFFNGELFF,TGTGCCAGCAGCTTTTTCAATGGGGAGCTGTTTTTT
NA,TRBV9,TRBJ1-1,NA,CASSVSGGDLNTEAFF,TGTGCCAGCAGCGTATCTGGGGGCGACCTGAACACTGAAGCTTTCTTT
NA,TRBV6-5,TRBJ1-2,NA,CASSAGTRLISYTF,TGTGCCAGCAGCGCGGGAACCCGCCTCATCAGCTACACCTTC
NA,TRBV19,TRBJ2-4,TRBD1,CASSQGQGAKNIQYF,TGTGCCAGTAGTCAGGGACAGGGAGCCAAAAACATTCAGTACTTC
NA,TRBV9,TRBJ2-3,TRBD2,CASSVHSGGAGTQYF,TGTGCCAGCAGCGTACATAGCGGGGGGGCTGGTACGCAGTATTTT
NA,TRBV6-4,TRBJ1-2,NA,CASSDSGVRGQVRYTF,TGTGCCAGCAGTGACTCGGGCGTCAGGGGCCAGGTCCGCTACACCTTC
once,TRBV5-1,TRBJ2-3,NA,CASSLEDRPRDTQYF,TGCGCCAGCAGCTTGGAAGACAGACCAAGGGATACGCAGTATTTT
NA,TRBV6-5,TRBJ1-1,NA,CASILLAGAYTEAFF,TGTGCCAGCATTCTCCTGGCAGGGGCCTACACTGAAGCTTTCTTT
NA,TRBV5-1,TRBJ2-3,NA,CASSLAGVGTDTQYF,TGCGCCAGCAGCTTGGCGGGGGTTGGCACAGATACGCAGTATTTT
NA,TRBV7-3,TRBJ2-3,NA,CASSSRASTDTQYF,TGTGCCAGCAGCTCCCGCGCTAGCACAGATACGCAGTATTTT
NA,TRBV21-1,TRBJ1-1,NA,CASRTPGTKAFF,TGTGCCAGCAGGACACCCGGGACTAAAGCTTTCTTT
once,TRBV27,TRBJ1-5,TRBD1,CASSPAPRTGTHQPQHF,TGTGCCAGCAGTCCCGCCCCGCGGACAGGGACACATCAGCCCCAGCATTTT
NA,TRBV19,TRBJ1-2,TRBD1,CASSAIPGQNNYGYTF,TGTGCCAGTAGTGCAATACCGGGACAGAATAACTATGGCTACACCTTC
few,TRBV5-1,TRBJ1-3,NA,CASSLDSNSGNTIYF,TGCGCCAGCAGCTTGGACAGCAACTCTGGAAACACCATATATTTT
NA,TRBV30,TRBJ1-6,NA,CAWSGGSSYNSPLHF,TGTGCCTGGAGCGGGGGGAGCTCCTATAATTCACCCCTCCACTTT
NA,TRBV6-5,TRBJ1-3,NA,CASKRVASGNTIYF,TGTGCCAGCAAGCGGGTAGCCTCTGGAAACACCATATATTTT
NA,TRBV6-2/TRBV6-3,TRBJ2-3,TRBD2,CASSLRGGAQYF,TGTGCCAGCAGTCTGCGGGGGGGGGCGCAGTATTTT
NA,TRBV2,TRBJ1-5,NA,CASSTGQNQPQHF,TGTGCCAGCAGCACCGGACAAAATCAGCCCCAGCATTTT
once,TRBV15,TRBJ1-5,TRBD1,CATSFYRGRDQPQHF,TGTGCCACCAGTTTCTACAGGGGGCGCGATCAGCCCCAGCATTTT
few,TRBV6-5,TRBJ1-4,NA,CASSYAGTPGEKLFF,TGTGCCAGCAGTTACGCCGGGACACCCGGGGAAAAACTGTTTTTT
NA,TRBV6-4,TRBJ2-1,TRBD2,CASSEGRGASYNEQFF,TGTGCCAGCAGTGAAGGGCGGGGGGCCTCCTACAATGAGCAGTTCTTC
NA,TRBV9,TRBJ1-2,NA,CASSPQTGPYGYTF,TGTGCCAGCAGCCCCCAAACAGGGCCCTATGGCTACACCTTC
NA,TRBV18,TRBJ2-1,NA,CASSPGVYNEQFF,TGTGCCAGCTCACCGGGCGTGTACAATGAGCAGTTCTTC
once,TRBV10-3,TRBJ1-2,NA,CAISERQNYGYTF,TGTGCCATCAGTGAAAGACAGAACTATGGCTACACCTTC
few,TRBV27,TRBJ2-1,NA,CASTGWESEDEQFF,TGTGCCAGCACTGGGTGGGAGTCGGAGGATGAGCAGTTCTTC
once,TRBV14,TRBJ2-7,TRBD1,CASSQGAGGHEQYF,TGTGCCAGCAGCCAAGGGGCAGGGGGCCACGAGCAGTACTTC
NA,TRBV5-1,TRBJ2-7,NA,CASSDNPTRSYEQYF,TGCGCCAGCAGCGATAACCCGACACGCTCCTACGAGCAGTACTTC
NA,TRBV29-1,TRBJ2-3,TRBD2,CSVEDWGGLSTDTQYF,TGCAGCGTTGAAGATTGGGGGGGATTGAGCACAGATACGCAGTATTTT
NA,TRBV18,TRBJ2-1,NA,CASSPPTVNEQFF,TGTGCCAGCTCACCACCGACAGTAAATGAGCAGTTCTTC
NA,TRBV20-1,TRBJ1-5,NA,CSASPRGGNQPQHF,TGCAGTGCTAGTCCTCGGGGTGGCAATCAGCCCCAGCATTTT
NA,TRBV6-5,TRBJ1-2,NA,CASSYTSSTTGGYTF,TGTGCCAGCAGTTACACTTCCTCGACGACGGGTGGCTACACCTTC
NA,TRBV30,TRBJ2-1,NA,CAWSGGTAGRFF,TGTGCCTGGAGTGGGGGGACCGCGGGGAGGTTCTTC
NA,TRBV6-1,TRBJ1-1,NA,CASSGKNLEGTEAFF,TGTGCCAGCAGCGGAAAAAACCTCGAGGGCACTGAAGCTTTCTTT
NA,TRBV6-5,TRBJ2-7,TRBD2,CASVGLAGAQEQYF,TGTGCCAGCGTGGGACTAGCGGGGGCCCAGGAGCAGTACTTC
NA,TRBV29-1,TRBJ1-5,NA,CSVVDSSLNQPQHF,TGCAGCGTTGTGGACTCGTCCCTCAATCAGCCCCAGCATTTT
NA,TRBV29-1,TRBJ2-5,NA,CSALDGKETQYF,TGCAGCGCCCTGGACGGGAAAGAGACCCAGTACTTC
NA,TRBV7-9,TRBJ1-1,NA,CASSRQSPNTEAFF,TGTGCCAGCAGCCGACAGTCCCCGAACACTGAAGCTTTCTTT
NA,TRBV30,TRBJ1-1,NA,CAWSVHTYTEAFF,TGTGCCTGGAGTGTACACACCTACACTGAAGCTTTCTTT